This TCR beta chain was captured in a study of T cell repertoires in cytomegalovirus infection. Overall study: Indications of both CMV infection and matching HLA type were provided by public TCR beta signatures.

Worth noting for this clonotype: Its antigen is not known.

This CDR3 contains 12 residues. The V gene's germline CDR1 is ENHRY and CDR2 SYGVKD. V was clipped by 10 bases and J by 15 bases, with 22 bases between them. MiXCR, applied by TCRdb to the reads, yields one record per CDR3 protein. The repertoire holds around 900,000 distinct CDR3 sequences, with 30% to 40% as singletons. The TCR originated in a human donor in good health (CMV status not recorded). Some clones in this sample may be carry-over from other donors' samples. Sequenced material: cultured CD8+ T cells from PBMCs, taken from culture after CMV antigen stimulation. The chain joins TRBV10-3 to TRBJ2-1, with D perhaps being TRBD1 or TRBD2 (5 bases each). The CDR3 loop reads CATRGPEGVPFF. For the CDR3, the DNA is TGTGCCACCCGGGGCCCCGAAGGAGTTCCGTTCTTC.